This passage covers 5 T cell receptor beta chains from one sample sequenced in a study of blood T cell repertoires in COVID-19. TCRdb keeps only in-frame clones here, not all; method: immunoSEQ multiplex PCR. The profile shows about 210,000 clones, approximately 80% of them singletons. Input material: PBMCs or T cells enriched from blood (not recorded which). The origin of the receptors is a young man with acute COVID-19.

This clone showed up just once. The chain links TRBV28 to TRBJ2-7, with 9 bases aligning to TRBD1. There are 13 residues in the CDR3. CDR1 and CDR2 (germline): MDHEN, SYDVKM. V was pared by 6 bases and J by 5 bases, with 5 bases of the junction left unmatched. CDR3 sequence reads: CASRGTGFHEQYF. For the CDR3, the DNA is TGTGCCAGCAGGGGGACAGGGTTCCACGAGCAGTACTTC.

V usage is TRBV28 and J usage is TRBJ1-5; D uncertain. From germline, CDR1 is MDHEN and CDR2 SYDVKM. This CDR3 comprises 14 residues. V was clipped by 0 bases and J by 1 base, with 4 bases between them. CDR3 bases: TGTGCCAGCAGTTTATGGGAGAGCAATCAGCCCCAGCATTTT. It specifies CASSLWESNQPQHF.

This clone was found many times. The V and J genes are TRBV24-1 and TRBJ2-5, with D maybe TRBD2 (5 bases). V was shortened by 1 base and J by 1 base, with 12 bases between the two germline ends. Germline V gene data show CDR1 as KGHDR and CDR2 as SFDVKD. The CDR3 contains 16 residues. The CDR3 loop is CATSDLRGSFQETQYF. The CDR3 DNA reads TGTGCCACCAGTGATTTACGAGGGTCCTTCCAAGAGACCCAGTACTTC.

This clone was counted between two and nine times. The J gene is TRBJ2-6, the V gene TRBV6-5; 7 positions match TRBD1. The CDR3 consists of 15 residues. Trimming at V came to 6 bases and at J to 0 bases, leaving 2 bases not matched to a gene. In germline, CDR1 is MNHEY, CDR2 SVGAGI. CDR3 nucleotide sequence: TGTGCCAGCAGGGGACAGACCTCTGGGGCCAACGTCCTGACTTTC. As protein: CASRGQTSGANVLTF.

The rearrangement links TRBV3-1 (or the pseudogene TRBV3-2) to TRBJ1-5; D is undetermined. Deletions cut 1 base from V and 4 bases from J, with 8 bases between. Germline CDR1 is LGHDT and CDR2 is YNNKEL (reference sequence). The CDR3 runs to 14 residues. The CDR3 protein is CASSQGAANQPQHF. CDR3 bases: TGTGCCAGCAGCCAAGGGGCAGCTAATCAGCCCCAGCATTTT.